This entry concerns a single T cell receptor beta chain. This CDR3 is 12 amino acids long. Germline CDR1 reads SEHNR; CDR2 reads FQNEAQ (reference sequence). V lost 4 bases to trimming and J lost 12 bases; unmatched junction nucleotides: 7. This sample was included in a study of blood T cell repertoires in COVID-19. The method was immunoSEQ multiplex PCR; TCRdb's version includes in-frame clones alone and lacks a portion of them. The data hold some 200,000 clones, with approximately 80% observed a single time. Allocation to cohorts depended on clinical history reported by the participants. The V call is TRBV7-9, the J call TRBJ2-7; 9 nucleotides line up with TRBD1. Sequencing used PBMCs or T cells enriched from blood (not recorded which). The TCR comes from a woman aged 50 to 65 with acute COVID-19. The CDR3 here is CASSSGQGLAYF. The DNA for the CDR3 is TGTGCCAGCAGCTCCGGACAGGGGCTCGCGTACTTC.